This TCR beta chain was documented in a study of T cell responses to AZD1222 COVID-19 vaccine. Study results and limitations: Repertoire sampling was restricted to post-peak T cell response timepoints. When two AZD1222 doses had been given, Spike-specific TCR breadth and depth rose. The CD4 TCRs associated with vaccination extended across spike and predominated at 160-218 and 743-854. Clonal diversity was possibly underestimated, and the donors were mostly white British, with more females.

Profiling relied on immunoSEQ multiplex PCR, and the TCRdb table lists in-frame clones only, not all of them. Altogether some 80,000 clones are present, 86% being singletons, with the ten largest covering about 7.7%. As regards this clone: Its antigen is unknown.

The CDR3 consists of 16 residues. Deletions cut 4 bases from V and 1 base from J, with 16 bases between. The V gene's germline CDR1 is MNHNY and CDR2 SVGAGI (reference sequence). Sequencing was performed on peripheral blood, taken on day 0 of AZD1222 vaccination. The TCR comes from an adult in good health. The chain links TRBV6-6 to TRBJ1-1, with TRBD1 as a possible D gene (6 bases). In nucleotides, the CDR3 is TGTGCCAGCAGTTCCCGAGGTGGGGGGGCGAACACTGAAGCTTTCTTT. Amino acid sequence: CASSSRGGGANTEAFF.